This T cell receptor beta chain was captured in a study of cytomegalovirus exposure and HLA in healthy donors. The study's findings and limits: There were 150 to 200 TCR beta chains listed as cytomegalovirus-associated.

The PCR made use of 60 Vbeta and 13 Jbeta primers. Sequencing was performed with immunoSEQ multiplex PCR; in TCRdb, only in-frame clones are kept and a portion is missing. Its listing shows about 47,000 clones. On this clone itself: Its specificity is unknown.

The CDR3 spans 12 residues. V dropped 7 bases and J dropped 4 bases, with 10 bases sitting between them. Germline lookup yields CDR1 SQVTM and CDR2 ANQGSEA. The sequenced sample consisted of PBMCs. The rearrangement joins TRBV29-1 to TRBJ1-4; the D gene is possibly TRBD1 (6 bases). The TCR comes from a male donor in good health and CMV-seronegative. Here the CDR3 reads CSAQGNNEKLFF. The CDR3, as DNA: TGCAGCGCACAGGGAAATAATGAAAAACTGTTTTTT.